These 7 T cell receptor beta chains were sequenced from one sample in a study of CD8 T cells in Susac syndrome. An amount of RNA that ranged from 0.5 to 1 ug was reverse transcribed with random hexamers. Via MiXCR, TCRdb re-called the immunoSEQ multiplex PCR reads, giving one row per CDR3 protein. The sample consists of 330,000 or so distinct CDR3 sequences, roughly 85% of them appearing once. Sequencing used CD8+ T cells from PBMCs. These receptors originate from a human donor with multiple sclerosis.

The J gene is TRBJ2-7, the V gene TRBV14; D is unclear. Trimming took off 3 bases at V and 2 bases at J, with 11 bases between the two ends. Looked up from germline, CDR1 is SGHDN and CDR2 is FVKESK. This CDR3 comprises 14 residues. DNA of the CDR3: TGTGCCAGCAGCCACCGGATGGGAACCTACGAGCAGTACTTC. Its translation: CASSHRMGTYEQYF.

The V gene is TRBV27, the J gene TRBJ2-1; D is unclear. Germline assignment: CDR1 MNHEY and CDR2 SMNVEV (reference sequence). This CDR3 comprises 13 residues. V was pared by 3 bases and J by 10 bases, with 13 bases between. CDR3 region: CASSFGVPQEQFF. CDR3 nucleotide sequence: TGTGCCAGCAGTTTTGGCGTTCCTCAGGAGCAGTTCTTC.

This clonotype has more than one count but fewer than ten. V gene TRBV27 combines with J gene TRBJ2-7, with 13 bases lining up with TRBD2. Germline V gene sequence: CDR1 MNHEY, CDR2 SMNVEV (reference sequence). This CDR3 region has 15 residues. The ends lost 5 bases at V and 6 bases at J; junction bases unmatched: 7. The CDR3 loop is CASSRGTSGKGEQYF. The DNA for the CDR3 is TGTGCCAGCAGTCGGGGGACTAGCGGGAAAGGCGAGCAGTACTTC.

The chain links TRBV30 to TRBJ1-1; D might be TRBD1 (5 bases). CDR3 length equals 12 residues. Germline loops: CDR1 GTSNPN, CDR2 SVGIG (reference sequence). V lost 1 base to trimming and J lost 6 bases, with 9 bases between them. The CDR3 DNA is TGTGCCTGGAGTGAGCTGGGGGCTGAAGCTTTCTTT. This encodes CAWSELGAEAFF.

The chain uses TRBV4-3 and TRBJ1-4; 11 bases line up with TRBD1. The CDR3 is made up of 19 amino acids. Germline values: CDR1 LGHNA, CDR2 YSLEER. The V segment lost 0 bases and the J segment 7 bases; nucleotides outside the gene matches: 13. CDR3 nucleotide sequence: TGCGCCAGCAGCCAAGAAACCCTTGGGACAGGGGGATGGGGTGAAAAACTGTTTTTT. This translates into CASSQETLGTGGWGEKLFF.

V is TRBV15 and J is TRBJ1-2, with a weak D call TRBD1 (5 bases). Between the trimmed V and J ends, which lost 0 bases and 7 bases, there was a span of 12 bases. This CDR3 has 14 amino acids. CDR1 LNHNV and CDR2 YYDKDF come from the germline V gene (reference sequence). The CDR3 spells CATSRDSPGGGYTF. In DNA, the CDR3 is TGTGCCACCAGCAGAGATTCGCCGGGGGGTGGCTACACCTTC.

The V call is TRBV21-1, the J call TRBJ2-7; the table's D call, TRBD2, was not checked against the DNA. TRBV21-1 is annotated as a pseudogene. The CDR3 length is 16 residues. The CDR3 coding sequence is TGTGCCAGCGGGAAACTACTAGCGGGAGGACCGGGCGAGCAGTACTTC. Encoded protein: CASGKLLAGGPGEQYF.